The entry below describes one T cell receptor beta chain. The data derive from a study of T cell changes during pregnancy in multiple sclerosis. Method: immunoSEQ multiplex PCR; TCRdb's copy keeps in-frame clones and lacks some. The sample has 25,000 to 40,000 clones, 70% to 90% seen once; the top ten hold 11%. This CDR3 is 15 amino acids long. Germline lookup yields CDR1 MGHRA and CDR2 YSYEKL. V dropped 0 bases and J dropped 2; count of bases not matched to a gene: 3. The TCR was taken from a female donor with multiple sclerosis, enrolled in a pregnancy study. The rearrangement uses TRBV4-1 and TRBJ2-7; 8 bases agree with TRBD2. The material sequenced was CD8+ T cells from peripheral blood mononuclear cells, taken in the third trimester of pregnancy. CDR3 protein: CASSQETGGPYEQYF. As DNA, the CDR3 is TGCGCCAGCAGCCAAGAGACGGGAGGGCCCTACGAGCAGTACTTC.